This T cell receptor (beta chain) was found in a study of shared clonotypes between healthy human individuals. Naive CD8 cells lacked CD45RO, underwent positive selection for CCR7 and left out terminally differentiated effector memory CD45RA+ cells. Trimming cost V 4 bases and J 4 bases, with 17 bases left between them. Per the germline V gene, CDR1 is SGHDT and CDR2 is YYEEEE. The CDR3 consists of 15 residues. Profiled with immunoSEQ multiplex PCR; TCRdb holds only in-frame clones, not every one. This sample has millions of clones, with about 94% found just once. This receptor was identified in a young man in good health. Sample: naive CD8+ T cells sorted from blood. The J gene is TRBJ1-2, the V gene TRBV5-6; D is perhaps TRBD1 (5 bases). CDR3 region: CASSPTPQGVYGYTF. The DNA of the CDR3 is TGTGCCAGCAGCCCAACTCCGCAGGGTGTCTATGGCTACACCTTC.